This TCR beta chain was sequenced in a study of blood T cells in healthy people across ages. Each donor supplied approximately 10 milliliters of peripheral blood. Then a second PCR, running roughly 7 to 11 cycles, was carried out with a sample-barcoded 5' primer and a J-beta primer mix. TCRdb passed the 5' RACE reads through MiXCR, listing each CDR3 protein once. The table includes 1.4 million or so distinct CDR3 sequences, 35% to 45% detected once. This clonotype was recorded at least ten times. The CDR3 runs to 17 residues. With V trimmed by 6 bases and J by 1 base, 11 bases remained unmatched. The rearrangement joins TRBV12-3 or TRBV12-4 to TRBJ2-3, with 9 positions matching TRBD1. The material sequenced was blood. The clonotype was recovered from a woman aged 18-30 years in good health. Here the CDR3 reads CASRTRGQGSRTDTQYF. In nucleotides, the CDR3 is TGTGCCAGCAGAACCCGGGGACAGGGATCCCGCACAGATACGCAGTATTTT.